This T cell receptor (beta chain) was observed in a study of blood T cell repertoires in COVID-19 (dated by TCRdb to about 2020). A note on the overall study: Collaborator samples came from the United States, Italy and Spain and covered acute and convalescent phases of COVID-19. Where HLA class I and class II types were available, the types were taken from metadata supplied by the sample provider, not from assay-based typing. The material from the prospective study consisted of cDNA or gDNA derived from T cells, B-cell-depleted T cells, or PBMCs. A de-identified subject ID, COVID-19 status, age in years and sex were almost always included in the sample metadata. Samples came from the ongoing ImmuneRACE study (first 160 participants) plus 1,254 subjects from 6 global collaborators. The repertoires were made available in a free public database intended to serve as a resource for research on the immune response to SARS-CoV-2. Deeply sampled blood TCRbeta repertoires from subjects exposed to, actively infected with, or recovered from COVID-19 were included in the dataset. Study-wide findings and limitations: Clinical and demographic metadata were provided uncurated, with the amount varying by source and participant.

Whole blood was collected in K2EDTA tubes by collaborating institutions according to the institutions' own protocols. Collaborator samples were shipped for TCRbeta analysis as frozen whole blood, isolated PBMCs, or DNA extracted from either sample type. TCRbeta CDR3 regions were amplified from genomic DNA using the immunoSEQ Assay, a bias-controlled multiplex PCR. On the authors' methods: The number of nucleated cells in each sample was estimated from the amplification of reference gene primers within the assay. Sequence reads were collapsed and filtered to measure the absolute abundance of every unique TCRbeta CDR3 rearrangement. For each sample, productive Simpson clonality was calculated as the square root of Simpson's diversity index over productive rearrangements. What TCRdb holds here is the immuneACCESS table cut down to in-frame rearrangements. Part of the clones is not present; checked against another copy, under half of the missing clones reflect an unresolved V gene, and the others are unexplained. Clone size and V and J calls were adopted from that table, with D and trimming inferred from the DNA. Here the sample has 9,500 to 13,000 clones; roughly 88% occur a single time. About a tenth of the sample is held by the ten biggest clonotypes.

Worth noting for this clone: There is no known antigen for this receptor. No qualities accompany the bases; no much larger clone lies one base away.

The source is a human donor in a cohort sampled during active COVID-19. Material for sequencing was peripheral blood.

The CDR3 protein: CASSPLAGGLYNEQFF. The DNA sequence is TGTGCCAGCAGCCCGCTAGCGGGGGGGCTCTACAATGAGCAGTTCTTC. This sequence uses TRBV11-2 and TRBJ2-1; TRBD2 aligns with 12 central bases. From its cysteine to its phenylalanine, the CDR3 spans 16 amino acids. CDR3 DNA only is kept here, 48 bases in frame from base 1. From the germline V gene, CDR1 is SGHAT and CDR2 is FQNNGV. From V the trimming removes 5 bases and from J it removes 3 bases, while the gene matches leave 5 bases of the junction unaccounted for.